This passage covers 21 T cell receptor beta chains from one sample sequenced in a study of T cell changes during pregnancy in multiple sclerosis. Assay used: immunoSEQ multiplex PCR; TCRdb lists only in-frame clones, some missing. The sample holds 25,000 to 35,000 clones, approximately 90% seen once. Sequencing used CD8+ T cells from peripheral blood mononuclear cells, obtained in the second trimester of pregnancy. Receptors originate from a female donor with multiple sclerosis, enrolled in a pregnancy study.

This chain joins TRBV7-3 and TRBJ2-3; a weak D match, TRBD2 (6 bases). Trimming shortened V by 5 bases and J by 1 base, and 19 bases separated the two germline ends. Per germline, CDR1 SGHTA and CDR2 FQGTGA. The CDR3 contains 17 residues. The CDR3 reads CASSPLAGIRGTDTQYF. CDR3 nucleotide sequence: TGTGCCAGCAGCCCCCTTGCGGGAATTCGCGGCACAGATACGCAGTATTTT. Full variable domain (remainder filled in from reference TRBV7-3 and TRBJ2-3): GAGVSQTPSNKVTEKGKYVELRCDPISGHTALYWYRQSLGQGPEFLIYFQGTGAADDSGLPNDRFFAVRPEGSVSTLKIQRTERGDSAVYLCASSPLAGIRGTDTQYFGPGTRLTVL.

This clone was detected only once. V is TRBV4-3 and J is TRBJ2-3; no clear D gene. CDR3 length: 14 amino acids. V dropped 1 base and J dropped 4 bases, with 9 bases sitting between them. The germline gives CDR1 LGHNA, CDR2 YSLEER. CDR3 loop: CASSQALVADTQYF. In DNA, the CDR3 is TGCGCCAGCAGCCAAGCGCTAGTTGCAGATACGCAGTATTTT.

V is TRBV27 and J is TRBJ2-3; TRBD2 matches 12 bases. Per germline, CDR1 MNHEY and CDR2 SMNVEV (reference sequence). Trimming removed 5 bases from V and 2 bases from J; junction bases left unmatched: 8. The CDR3 is 17 amino acids. The CDR3 loop reads CASSPRLAGAITDTQYF. CDR3 sequence (DNA): TGTGCCAGCAGTCCGAGACTAGCGGGAGCAATCACAGATACGCAGTATTTT.

This rearrangement joins TRBV5-1 to TRBJ2-1; 9 bases are shared with TRBD2. Germline V gives CDR1 SGHRS, CDR2 YFSETQ. J was trimmed by 0 bases and V by 0 bases; bases with no gene match: 1. The CDR3 has 16 residues. The CDR3 region is CASSLGLADSYNEQFF. The CDR3 DNA is TGCGCCAGCAGCTTGGGACTAGCGGACTCCTACAATGAGCAGTTCTTC.

The genes are TRBV7-3 and TRBJ1-1, with TRBD1 matching over 9 bases. The CDR3 contains 15 residues. CDR1 SGHTA and CDR2 FQGTGA come from the germline V gene. V was clipped by 3 bases and J by 4 bases; unmatched bases: 6. This CDR3 is CASSFSGDRATEAFF. The CDR3 DNA is TGTGCCAGCAGCTTTAGCGGGGACAGGGCCACTGAAGCTTTCTTT. Combining the CDR3 with reference TRBV7-3 and TRBJ1-1 gives the whole variable domain GAGVSQTPSNKVTEKGKYVELRCDPISGHTALYWYRQSLGQGPEFLIYFQGTGAADDSGLPNDRFFAVRPEGSVSTLKIQRTERGDSAVYLCASSFSGDRATEAFFGQGTRLTVV.

On this clone itself: This sample includes further DNA sequences coding for the same CDR3. V is TRBV11-3 and J is TRBJ1-1; 7 bases fit TRBD1. J lost 4 bases, V lost 6 bases, and 8 bases had no gene match. The CDR3 runs to 14 residues. Germline assignment: CDR1 SGHNT and CDR2 YENEEA. The CDR3 nucleotides are TGTGCCAGCAGTTCTGACAGGGCCGGCACTGAAGCTTTCTTT. Amino acids: CASSSDRAGTEAFF.

This clone is categorized as medium-sized (0.01 to 0.1%). The chain has TRBV5-1 and TRBJ2-1; no reliable D call. Germline V lookup: CDR1 SGHRS, CDR2 YFSETQ. The CDR3 is made up of 13 amino acids. V lost 2 bases to trimming and J lost 2 bases, with 5 bases between them. CDR3 sequence: CASSFTPYNEQFF. CDR3 in DNA: TGCGCCAGCAGCTTTACACCCTACAATGAGCAGTTCTTC. Complete variable domain (other parts from reference TRBV5-1 and TRBJ2-1): KAGVTQTPRYLIKTRGQQVTLSCSPISGHRSVSWYQQTPGQGLQFLFEYFSETQRNKGNFPGRFSGRQFSNSRSEMNVSTLELGDSALYLCASSFTPYNEQFFGPGTRLTVL.

J is TRBJ2-1 and V is TRBV27; TRBD2 matches at 13 bases. V gave up 2 bases and J gave up 9 bases; unmatched junction bases: 7. Germline CDR1 reads MNHEY; CDR2 reads SMNVEV (reference sequence). The CDR3 runs 16 residues. This CDR3 reads CASSLNGLAGASEQFF. CDR3 coding DNA: TGTGCCAGCAGTTTAAACGGACTAGCGGGAGCGTCTGAGCAGTTCTTC.

V is TRBV27 and J is TRBJ2-1; TRBD2 agrees at 9 bases. The CDR3 has 15 residues. V shed 8 bases, J shed 0 bases, and the junction held 5 bases outside the gene matches. In germline, CDR1 is MNHEY, CDR2 SMNVEV (reference sequence). The CDR3 bases are TGTGCCAGCGGCGGGGGGGGGAGCTCCTACAATGAGCAGTTCTTC. Its translation: CASGGGGSSYNEQFF.

J is TRBJ1-5 and V is TRBV21-1; the table gives TRBD1 as D, unverified against the DNA. TRBV21-1 is recorded as a pseudogene. The CDR3 length is 16 residues. The CDR3 nucleotides read TGTGCCAGCAGCGTCTTGGGACAGGTTTTCAATCAGCCCCAGCATTTT. It yields the protein CASSVLGQVFNQPQHF.

The chain recombines TRBV7-8 with TRBJ2-1; 9 positions agree with TRBD1. Per germline, CDR1 SGHVS and CDR2 FQNEAQ. CDR3 length equals 15 residues. The V and J ends lost 5 bases and 3 bases, in that order; junction bases with no gene match: 5. The CDR3 DNA follows: TGTGCCAGCAGCGGCCGGGACAGGGACTACAATGAGCAGTTCTTC. This codes for CASSGRDRDYNEQFF. Based on the CDR3 plus reference TRBV7-8 and TRBJ2-1, the full variable domain is GAGVSQSPRYKVAKRGQDVALRCDPISGHVSLFWYQQALGQGPEFLTYFQNEAQLDKSGLPSDRFFAERPEGSVSTLKIQRTQQEDSAVYLCASSGRDRDYNEQFFGPGTRLTVL.

The chain employs TRBV30 and TRBJ2-7, with TRBD2 matching 8 bases. Per the germline V gene, CDR1 is GTSNPN and CDR2 is SVGIG (reference sequence). With V trimmed by 0 bases and J by 2 bases, 3 bases remained unmatched. The CDR3 extends over 14 amino acids. CDR3 bases: TGTGCCTGGAGTGTACAAGCGGGAGCCTACGAGCAGTACTTC. Translated, it gives CAWSVQAGAYEQYF.

The chain links TRBV10-3 to TRBJ2-1, with TRBD1 matching over 10 bases. There are 15 residues in the CDR3. After removal of 1 base from V and 7 bases from J, the junction contained 4 bases not matched to a gene. Germline CDR1 ENHRY, CDR2 SYGVKD. DNA for the CDR3: TGTGCCATCAGTGAGTGGACAGGGGGAGGGAATGAGCAGTTCTTC. As protein: CAISEWTGGGNEQFF.

This chain joins TRBV2 and TRBJ1-1; D is uncertain. Germline V CDR1 and CDR2: SNHLY, FYNNEI. V was pared by 6 bases and J by 2 bases, with 13 bases between. The CDR3 sequence is 14 residues long. The CDR3 DNA follows: TGTGCCAGCAGCCAATGGCAGGTAAACACTGAAGCTTTCTTT. Amino acid sequence: CASSQWQVNTEAFF.

This rearrangement joins TRBV11-2 to TRBJ2-7; TRBD2 matches at 8 bases. Germline V gives CDR1 SGHAT, CDR2 FQNNGV. The junction had 6 bases not matched to a gene; V was cut back by 3 bases and J by 5 bases. The CDR3 sequence is 14 residues long. CDR3 nucleotide sequence: TGTGCCAGCAGCTTGTATGCGGGGGGCGACGAGCAGTACTTC. Amino acids: CASSLYAGGDEQYF.

The genes are TRBV4-1 and TRBJ2-1; the match to TRBD1 covers 8 bases. Germline trimming cut 3 bases from V and 6 bases from J; bases unmatched to any gene: 4. In germline, CDR1 is MGHRA, CDR2 YSYEKL. The CDR3 has 14 amino acids. DNA of the CDR3: TGCGCCAGCAGCCAGAGACAGGGGAGCAATGAGCAGTTCTTC. This codes for CASSQRQGSNEQFF.

The CDR3 protein is CASSLSIPGLLADTQYF. The CDR3 DNA sequence: TGTGCCAGCAGCTTATCAATTCCGGGACTATTGGCAGATACGCAGTATTTT. The rearrangement joins TRBV7-8 to TRBJ2-3; 7 bases align to TRBD2. CDR1 is SGHVS and CDR2 is FQNEAQ in the germline V gene. V lost 2 bases and J lost 4; bases outside the gene matches: 12. CDR3 length: 17 residues.

The J gene is TRBJ1-1, the V gene TRBV4-2; D remains unclear. V lost 1 base and J lost 4, with 10 bases in between. Germline V gene data show CDR1 as LGHNA and CDR2 as YNFKEQ. The CDR3 sequence is 14 residues long. CDR3 coding DNA: TGTGCCAGCAGCCAAGTCGTGGAGGGCACTGAAGCTTTCTTT. It is translated as CASSQVVEGTEAFF.

The genes are TRBV19 and TRBJ2-3; 14 positions agree with TRBD2. The CDR3 is made up of 16 amino acids. Per the germline V gene, CDR1 is LNHDA and CDR2 is SQIVND (reference sequence). The V gene end was trimmed by 4 bases and the J gene end by 8 bases; junction bases not matched to a gene: 8. CDR3 coding DNA: TGTGCCAGTAGTAAAGGGACTAGCGGGAGCTGGGGTACGCAGTATTTT. Protein sequence: CASSKGTSGSWGTQYF.

V usage is TRBV11-2 and J usage is TRBJ2-7; no clear D. Germline CDR1 SGHAT, CDR2 FQNNGV. V lost 5 bases to trimming and J lost 3 bases, with 17 bases between them. This CDR3 spans 15 amino acids. The CDR3 spells CASSRSRTLFYEQYF. DNA for the CDR3: TGTGCCAGCAGCCGTTCTCGTACCCTATTCTACGAGCAGTACTTC.

The chain uses TRBV13 and TRBJ2-7, with TRBD2 matching over 11 bases. The CDR3 is 16 amino acids. Germline lookup yields CDR1 PRHDT and CDR2 FYEKMQ (reference sequence). The trim removed 4 bases at V and 0 bases at J, leaving 5 bases unmatched. CDR3 DNA: TGTGCCAGCAGCTGGGGACTAGCGGAAAGCTCCTACGAGCAGTACTTC. Translated: CASSWGLAESSYEQYF.